Following are 16 T cell receptor beta chains from one sample sequenced in a study of cytomegalovirus exposure and HLA in healthy donors. PCR was performed using 60 Vbeta and 13 Jbeta primers. The protocol was immunoSEQ multiplex PCR, while the TCRdb copy is restricted to in-frame clones and leaves out a portion. The sample has nearly 200,000 clones, around 86% seen once. The specimen was PBMCs. These receptors all come from a man aged 30 to 39 in good health and CMV-seronegative.

The V gene is TRBV6-6, the J gene TRBJ1-4; perhaps TRBD1 as D (6 bases). Germline loops: CDR1 MNHNY, CDR2 SVGAGI (reference sequence). This CDR3 spans 15 amino acids. The V gene lost 6 bases and the J gene lost 6 bases, with 17 bases spanning the gap. The CDR3 bases are TGTGCCAGCAGGGAACAGGGAGGGTTTGATGAAAAACTGTTTTTT. Amino acids: CASREQGGFDEKLFF.

This sequence joins TRBV7-9 and TRBJ1-1; D gene ambiguous. Per the germline V gene, CDR1 is SEHNR and CDR2 is FQNEAQ (reference sequence). The CDR3 consists of 13 residues. Trimming shortened V by 7 bases and J by 0 bases, and 9 bases separated the two germline ends. The chain's CDR3 is CASMASVNTEAFF. The DNA for the CDR3 is TGTGCCAGCATGGCCAGCGTGAACACTGAAGCTTTCTTT.

This sequence joins TRBV30 and TRBJ1-2; D perhaps matches TRBD1 (5 bases). V was cut by 5 bases and J by 6 bases, with 13 bases left in between. This CDR3 is 12 amino acids long. Per germline, CDR1 GTSNPN and CDR2 SVGIG (reference sequence). The CDR3 loop is CAWPKGRHGYTF. CDR3 coding DNA: TGTGCCTGGCCGAAGGGGCGCCATGGCTACACCTTC. Full variable domain (remainder filled in from reference TRBV30 and TRBJ1-2): SQTIHQWPATLVQPVGSPLSLECTVEGTSNPNLYWYRQAAGRGLQLLFYSVGIGQISSEVPQNLSASRPQDRQFILSSKKLLLSDSGFYLCAWPKGRHGYTFGSGTRLTVV.

This clone was seen more than once but under ten times. The sample contains more than one DNA sequence encoding this CDR3. This chain joins TRBV6-1 and TRBJ1-5; 7 bases map to TRBD1. CDR1 and CDR2 from the germline V gene are MNHNS and SASEGT. The V gene end was trimmed by 0 bases and the J gene end by 0 bases; junction bases not matched to a gene: 5. The length of the CDR3 is 17 residues. CDR3 DNA: TGTGCCAGCAGTGAAGCTGGGACAGCGGATAGCAATCAGCCCCAGCATTTT. As protein: CASSEAGTADSNQPQHF.

The V gene is TRBV7-9, the J gene TRBJ1-2; D is unclear. Germline-derived CDR1 and CDR2 are SEHNR and FQNEAQ (reference sequence). V lost 5 bases and J lost 4, with 14 bases in between. The CDR3 length is 14 residues. The CDR3 nucleotides are TGTGCCAGCAGCCGGCCGGGAGGATCCTATGGCTACACCTTC. This encodes CASSRPGGSYGYTF.

The chain joins TRBV2 to TRBJ2-2, with 8 bases matching TRBD1. The CDR3 consists of 14 residues. V gave up 7 bases and J gave up 4 bases; unmatched junction bases: 5. Germline V gene lookup returns CDR1 SNHLY and CDR2 FYNNEI. This CDR3 is CASNKQGVTGELFF. In nucleotides, the CDR3 is TGTGCCAGCAACAAACAGGGGGTCACCGGGGAGCTGTTTTTT.

The chain employs TRBV6-5 and TRBJ2-3, with D possibly being TRBD1 (7 bases). The ends were cut back, 2 bases at V and 0 bases at J, with 12 bases in the middle. Per germline, CDR1 MNHEY and CDR2 SVGAGI. The CDR3 spans 16 residues. CDR3 in DNA: TGTGCCAGCAGTTACCGCGGGACAGCTAGCACAGATACGCAGTATTTT. Its protein is CASSYRGTASTDTQYF.

The chain combines TRBV10-3 with TRBJ2-1; the match to TRBD2 covers 7 bases. This CDR3 is built from 13 residues. V shed 8 bases, J shed 9 bases, and the junction held 10 bases outside the gene matches. CDR1 ENHRY and CDR2 SYGVKD come from the germline V gene. DNA for the CDR3: TGTGCCATCTCCCGGGGGGAGAACGGTGAGCAGTTCTTC. This encodes CAISRGENGEQFF.

V usage is TRBV27 and J usage is TRBJ2-7, with 8 positions matching TRBD2. The V and J ends lost 6 bases and 2 bases, in that order; junction bases with no gene match: 3. CDR3 size: 13 residues. Germline V CDR1 and CDR2: MNHEY, SMNVEV (reference sequence). CDR3 loop: CASSLGLAYEQYF. DNA for the CDR3: TGTGCCAGCAGCTTGGGACTAGCCTACGAGCAGTACTTC.

About this clone itself: A junction end diverges from the germline sequence, so it may reflect a read error. V is TRBV11-2 and J is TRBJ2-7; 8 nucleotides match TRBD2. Per the germline V gene, CDR1 is SGHAT and CDR2 is FQNNGV. The CDR3 contains 16 residues. The CDR3 reads CASSLDLGTRIHEQHF. CDR3 bases: TGTGCCAGCAGCTTAGATCTTGGGACTAGGATCCACGAGCAGCACTTC.

This clone was found a few times. This sequence joins TRBV7-9 and TRBJ2-3; D possibly corresponds to TRBD1 (6 bases). V lost 5 bases, J lost 0 bases, and 24 bases lay in between. The germline gives CDR1 SEHNR, CDR2 FQNEAQ (reference sequence). There are 19 residues in the CDR3. Here the CDR3 reads CASSPSPGKRGSSTDTQYF. DNA of the CDR3: TGTGCCAGCAGCCCCTCACCAGGGAAGAGGGGGTCTAGCACAGATACGCAGTATTTT.

There are a few counts of this clone. V is TRBV2 and J is TRBJ1-1; D remains unclear. The CDR3 loop spans 14 amino acids. CDR1 is SNHLY and CDR2 is FYNNEI in the germline V gene. V was pared by 6 bases and J by 7 bases, with 18 bases between. CDR3 DNA sequence: TGTGCCAGCAGAGATCCCGTTGGGCCCGATGAAGCTTTCTTT. It is translated as CASRDPVGPDEAFF.

The rearrangement links TRBV2 to TRBJ1-6; D uncertain. V shed 5 bases and J shed 7 bases, with 15 bases lying between them. There are 15 residues in the CDR3. Germline V gene lookup returns CDR1 SNHLY and CDR2 FYNNEI. The CDR3 sequence is CASSPEGIRNSPLHF. CDR3 sequence (DNA): TGTGCCAGCAGTCCGGAGGGAATACGAAATTCACCCCTCCACTTT.

This clone has just a few counts. The V gene is TRBV19, the J gene TRBJ1-5; a possible D gene is TRBD1 (5 bases). V was shortened by 5 bases and J by 8 bases, with 16 bases between the two germline ends. The CDR3 spans 14 residues. Germline V gene lookup returns CDR1 LNHDA and CDR2 SQIVND (reference sequence). This CDR3 reads CASSPRAGVEPQHF. The DNA of the CDR3 is TGTGCCAGTAGTCCAAGGGCGGGGGTCGAGCCCCAGCATTTT.

The chain's CDR3 is CASSRTGVRYGYTF. In DNA form, the CDR3 reads TGTGCCAGCAGTAGGACAGGGGTTAGGTATGGCTACACCTTC. The V call is TRBV7-2, the J call TRBJ1-2, with 9 bases identical to TRBD1. The germline gives CDR1 SGHTA, CDR2 FQGNSA. CDR3 length equals 14 residues. The junction had 7 bases not matched to a gene; V was cut back by 6 bases and J by 5 bases.

The J gene is TRBJ1-2, the V gene TRBV7-8; possibly TRBD1 for D (5 bases). With 1 base removed from V and 4 bases from J, the gap between germline ends came to 13 bases. Germline assignment: CDR1 SGHVS and CDR2 FQNEAQ. There are 15 residues in the CDR3. CDR3 amino acids: CASSLGGQVGYGYTF. CDR3 DNA sequence: TGTGCCAGCAGCTTAGGGGGCCAGGTGGGCTATGGCTACACCTTC.